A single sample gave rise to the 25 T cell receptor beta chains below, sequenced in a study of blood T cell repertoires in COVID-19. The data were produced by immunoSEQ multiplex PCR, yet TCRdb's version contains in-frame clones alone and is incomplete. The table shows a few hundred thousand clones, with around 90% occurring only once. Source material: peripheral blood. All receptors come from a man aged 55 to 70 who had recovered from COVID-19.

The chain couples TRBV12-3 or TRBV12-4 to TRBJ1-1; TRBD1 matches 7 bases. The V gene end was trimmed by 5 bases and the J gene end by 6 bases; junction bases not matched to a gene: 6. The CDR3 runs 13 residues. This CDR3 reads CASSEQGRAEAFF. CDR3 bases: TGTGCCAGCAGTGAACAGGGGAGAGCTGAAGCTTTCTTT.

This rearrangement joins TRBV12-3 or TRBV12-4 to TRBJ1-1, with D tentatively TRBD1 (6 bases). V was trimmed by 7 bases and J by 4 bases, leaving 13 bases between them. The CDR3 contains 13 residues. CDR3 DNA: TGTGCCAGCACCACGCAGGGGTTCACTGAAGCTTTCTTT. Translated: CASTTQGFTEAFF.

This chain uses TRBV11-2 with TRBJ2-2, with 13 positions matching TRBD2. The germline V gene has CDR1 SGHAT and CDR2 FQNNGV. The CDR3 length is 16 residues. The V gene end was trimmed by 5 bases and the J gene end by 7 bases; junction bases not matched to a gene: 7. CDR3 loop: CASSGTGLAGDGELFF. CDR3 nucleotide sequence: TGTGCCAGCAGCGGAACCGGACTAGCGGGGGACGGGGAGCTGTTTTTT.

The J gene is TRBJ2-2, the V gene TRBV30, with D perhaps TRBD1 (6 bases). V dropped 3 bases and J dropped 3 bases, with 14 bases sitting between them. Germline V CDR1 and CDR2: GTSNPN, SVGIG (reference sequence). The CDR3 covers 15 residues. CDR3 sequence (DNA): TGTGCCTGGAGCGAGAGGGACACACACACCGGGGAGCTGTTTTTT. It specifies CAWSERDTHTGELFF.

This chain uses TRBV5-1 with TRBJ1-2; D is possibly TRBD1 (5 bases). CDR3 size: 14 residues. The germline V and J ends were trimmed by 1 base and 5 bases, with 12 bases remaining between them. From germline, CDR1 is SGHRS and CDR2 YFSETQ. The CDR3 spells CASSLFVQVYGYTF. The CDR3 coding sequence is TGCGCCAGCAGCTTGTTCGTACAGGTTTATGGCTACACCTTC.

The CDR3 loop is CASSVSGQSYEQYF. The CDR3 bases are TGTGCCAGCAGCGTCTCAGGACAGTCCTACGAGCAGTACTTC. V usage is TRBV7-3 and J usage is TRBJ2-7; the D gene is possibly TRBD1 (6 bases). Germline values: CDR1 SGHTA, CDR2 FQGTGA. V dropped 5 bases and J dropped 1 base, with 12 bases sitting between them. This CDR3 has 14 amino acids.

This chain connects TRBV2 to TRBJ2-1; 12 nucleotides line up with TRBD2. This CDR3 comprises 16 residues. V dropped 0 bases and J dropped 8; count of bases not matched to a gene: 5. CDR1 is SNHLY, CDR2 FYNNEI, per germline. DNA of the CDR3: TGTGCCAGCAGTGAAGCGCTAGCGGGGGGGCTGCATGAGCAGTTCTTC. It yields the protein CASSEALAGGLHEQFF.

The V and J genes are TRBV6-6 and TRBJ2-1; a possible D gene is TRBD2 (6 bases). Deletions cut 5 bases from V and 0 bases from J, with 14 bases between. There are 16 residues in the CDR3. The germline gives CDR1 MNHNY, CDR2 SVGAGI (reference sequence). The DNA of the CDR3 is TGTGCCAGCAGTCAACGGGACTCCCGCTCCTACAATGAGCAGTTCTTC. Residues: CASSQRDSRSYNEQFF.

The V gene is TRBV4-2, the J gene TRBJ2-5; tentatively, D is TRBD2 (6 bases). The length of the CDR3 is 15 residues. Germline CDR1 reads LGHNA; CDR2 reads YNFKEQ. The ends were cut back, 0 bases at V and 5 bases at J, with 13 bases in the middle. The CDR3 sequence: CASSQDLAGRETQYF. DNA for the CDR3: TGTGCCAGCAGCCAAGATCTCGCAGGGAGGGAGACCCAGTACTTC.

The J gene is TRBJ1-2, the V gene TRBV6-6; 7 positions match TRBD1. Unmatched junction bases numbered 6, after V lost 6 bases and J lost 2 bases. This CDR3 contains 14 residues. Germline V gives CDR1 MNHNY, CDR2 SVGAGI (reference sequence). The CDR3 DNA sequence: TGTGCCAGCAGGGACGGGACAGCCAACTATGGCTACACCTTC. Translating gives CASRDGTANYGYTF.

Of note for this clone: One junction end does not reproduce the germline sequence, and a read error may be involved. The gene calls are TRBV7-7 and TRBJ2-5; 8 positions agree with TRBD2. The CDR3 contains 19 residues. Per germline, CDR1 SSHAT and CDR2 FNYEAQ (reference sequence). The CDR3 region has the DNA TGTGCTAGCAGCCGGCGAAGGAGTAATAGCGGGGAAACAAGAGGGACCCAGTACTTC. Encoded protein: CASSRRRSNSGETRGTQYF.

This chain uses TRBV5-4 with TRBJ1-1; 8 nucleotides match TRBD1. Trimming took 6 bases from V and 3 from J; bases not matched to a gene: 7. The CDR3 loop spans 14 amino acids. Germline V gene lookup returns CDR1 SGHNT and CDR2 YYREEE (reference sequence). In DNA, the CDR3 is TGTGCCAGCAAACCAACAGGGGGATACACTGAAGCTTTCTTT. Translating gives CASKPTGGYTEAFF.

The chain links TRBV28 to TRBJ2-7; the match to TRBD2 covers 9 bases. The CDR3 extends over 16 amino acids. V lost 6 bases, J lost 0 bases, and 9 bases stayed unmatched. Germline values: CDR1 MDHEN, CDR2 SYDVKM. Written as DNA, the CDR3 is TGTGCCAGCAGGTCCGACAGCGGGGGGAGCTCCTACGAGCAGTACTTC. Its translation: CASRSDSGGSSYEQYF.

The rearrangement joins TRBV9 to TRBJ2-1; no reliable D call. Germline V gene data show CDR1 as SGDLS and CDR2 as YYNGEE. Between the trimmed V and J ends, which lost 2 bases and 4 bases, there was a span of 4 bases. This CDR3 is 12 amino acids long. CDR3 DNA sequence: TGTGCCAGCAGCGTTTTATACAATGAGCAGTTCTTC. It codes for CASSVLYNEQFF.

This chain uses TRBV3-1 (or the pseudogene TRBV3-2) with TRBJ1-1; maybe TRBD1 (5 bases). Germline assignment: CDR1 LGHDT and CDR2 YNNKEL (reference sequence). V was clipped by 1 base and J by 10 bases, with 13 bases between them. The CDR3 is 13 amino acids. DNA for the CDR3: TGTGCCAGCAGCCAAGGCGGGACTCATGTAGCTTTCTTT. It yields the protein CASSQGGTHVAFF.

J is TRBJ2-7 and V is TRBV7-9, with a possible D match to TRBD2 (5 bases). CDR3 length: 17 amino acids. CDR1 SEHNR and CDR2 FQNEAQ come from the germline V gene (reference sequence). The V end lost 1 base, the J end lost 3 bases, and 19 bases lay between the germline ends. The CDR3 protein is CASSLVPPRGQLYEQYF. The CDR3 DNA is TGTGCCAGCAGCTTAGTGCCTCCACGCGGGCAGCTCTACGAGCAGTACTTC. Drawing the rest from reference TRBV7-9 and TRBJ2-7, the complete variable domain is DTGVSQNPRHKITKRGQNVTFRCDPISEHNRLYWYRQTLGQGPEFLTYFQNEAQLEKSRLLSDRFSAERPKGSFSTLEIQRTEQGDSAMYLCASSLVPPRGQLYEQYFGPGTRLTVT.

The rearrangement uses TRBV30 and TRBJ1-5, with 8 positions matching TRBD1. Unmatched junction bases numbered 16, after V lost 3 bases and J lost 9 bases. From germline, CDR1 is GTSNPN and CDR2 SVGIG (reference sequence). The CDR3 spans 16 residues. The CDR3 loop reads CAWRDGQGGGGGPQHF. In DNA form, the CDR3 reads TGTGCCTGGAGGGATGGACAGGGAGGAGGCGGGGGGCCCCAGCATTTT.

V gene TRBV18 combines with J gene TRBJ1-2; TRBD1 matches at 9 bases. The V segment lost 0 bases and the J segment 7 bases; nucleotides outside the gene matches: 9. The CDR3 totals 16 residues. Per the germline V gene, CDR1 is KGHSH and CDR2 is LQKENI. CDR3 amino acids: CASSPPVGTGRFGYTF. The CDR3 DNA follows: TGTGCCAGCTCACCACCTGTCGGGACAGGGCGTTTTGGCTACACCTTC. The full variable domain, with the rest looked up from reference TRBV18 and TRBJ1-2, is NAGVMQNPRHLVRRRGQEARLRCSPMKGHSHVYWYRQLPEEGLKFMVYLQKENIIDESGMPKERFSAEFPKEGPSILRIQQVVRGDSAAYFCASSPPVGTGRFGYTFGSGTRLTVV.

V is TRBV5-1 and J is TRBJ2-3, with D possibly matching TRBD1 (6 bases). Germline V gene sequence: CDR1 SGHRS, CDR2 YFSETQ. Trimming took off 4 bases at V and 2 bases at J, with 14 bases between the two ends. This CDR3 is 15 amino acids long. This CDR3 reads CASSDRDTYTDTQYF. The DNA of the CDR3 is TGCGCCAGCAGCGACCGGGACACCTACACAGATACGCAGTATTTT.

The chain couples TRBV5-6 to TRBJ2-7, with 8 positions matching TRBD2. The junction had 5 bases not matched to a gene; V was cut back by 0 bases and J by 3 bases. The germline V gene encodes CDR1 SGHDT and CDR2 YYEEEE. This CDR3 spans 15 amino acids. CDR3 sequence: CASSLGASGGYEQYF. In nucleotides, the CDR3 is TGTGCCAGCAGCTTGGGGGCCAGCGGGGGCTACGAGCAGTACTTC.

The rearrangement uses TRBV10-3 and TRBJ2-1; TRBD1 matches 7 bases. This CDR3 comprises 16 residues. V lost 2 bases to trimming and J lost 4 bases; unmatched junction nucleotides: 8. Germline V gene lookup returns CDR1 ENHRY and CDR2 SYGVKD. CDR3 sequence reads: CAISERTGTDYNEQFF. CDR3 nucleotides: TGTGCCATCAGTGAGAGGACGGGGACAGATTACAATGAGCAGTTCTTC.

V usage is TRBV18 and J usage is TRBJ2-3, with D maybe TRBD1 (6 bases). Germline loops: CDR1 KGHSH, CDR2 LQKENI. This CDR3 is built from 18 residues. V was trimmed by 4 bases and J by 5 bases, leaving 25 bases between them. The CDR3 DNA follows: TGTGCCAGCTCACAGGCGTCGGGACAAGGTCCGGTAAGAGATACGCAGTATTTT. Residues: CASSQASGQGPVRDTQYF.

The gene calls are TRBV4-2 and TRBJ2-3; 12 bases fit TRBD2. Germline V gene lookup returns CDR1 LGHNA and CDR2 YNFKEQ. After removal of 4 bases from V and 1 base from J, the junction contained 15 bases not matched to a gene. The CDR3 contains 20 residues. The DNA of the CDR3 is TGTGCCAGCAGCCGGGATCCTTGGACTAGCGGGGACCTCGGCACAGATACGCAGTATTTT. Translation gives CASSRDPWTSGDLGTDTQYF.

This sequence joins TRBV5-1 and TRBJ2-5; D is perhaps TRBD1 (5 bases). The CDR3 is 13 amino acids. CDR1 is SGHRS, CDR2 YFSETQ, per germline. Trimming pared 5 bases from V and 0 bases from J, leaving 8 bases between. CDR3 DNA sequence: TGCGCCAGCAGGGACACCGACCAAGAGACCCAGTACTTC. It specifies CASRDTDQETQYF.

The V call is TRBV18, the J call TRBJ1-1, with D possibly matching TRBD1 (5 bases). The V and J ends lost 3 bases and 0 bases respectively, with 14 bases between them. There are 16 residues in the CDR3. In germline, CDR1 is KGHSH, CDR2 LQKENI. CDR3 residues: CASSPEQGRMNTEAFF. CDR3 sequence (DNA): TGTGCCAGCTCACCGGAGCAGGGCCGAATGAACACTGAAGCTTTCTTT.